This passage covers 20 T cell receptor beta chains from one sample sequenced in a study of tumor-infiltrating lymphocytes in primary liver carcinoma. DNA and RNA were both co-extracted from around 20-30 mg of bulk tissue that had not been sorted. With a constant-region primer, TCR beta cDNA was made from approximately 520 ng of total RNA. ARM-PCR was slightly modified, and three nested multiplex PCR rounds with it gave rise to the TCR beta libraries. TRBV1-TRBV30 forward primers paired with a C-beta reverse primer were used in the first two PCR rounds, which ran 9 to 10 cycles each. MiXCR, applied by TCRdb to the multiplex PCR reads, yields one record per CDR3 protein. The sample lists roughly 100,000 distinct CDR3 sequences, more than 65% seen once, with 9% to 10% in the top ten. The sample consisted of liver tumor tissue from sampling region 5. The subset was: tumor region T5, tumor centre. Source of these receptors: a woman aged 55-70 years with primary liver carcinoma and hepatitis B virus infection.

The chain recombines TRBV7-9 with TRBJ1-2; no reliable D call. The CDR3 covers 15 residues. Germline-derived CDR1 and CDR2 are SEHNR and FQNEAQ (reference sequence). Trimming pared 6 bases from V and 6 bases from J, leaving 20 bases between. DNA for the CDR3: TGTGCCAGCAGTTTATCCGCGACAAGGGAGGATGGCTACACCTTC. Its protein is CASSLSATREDGYTF.

Comments on this clonotype: Since no conserved phenylalanine or tryptophan closes the CDR3, a read error is the likely cause. This rearrangement joins TRBV11-2 to TRBJ1-1; D gene unclear. V was trimmed by 6 bases and J by 0 bases, leaving 17 bases between them. CDR3 length: 16 amino acids. Per germline, CDR1 SGHAT and CDR2 FQNNGV. The CDR3 DNA reads as TGTGCCAGCAGTCGGATAGACACCTTCTTGAACACTGAAGCTTTCCTT. Translation gives CASSRIDTFLNTEAFL.

The chain has TRBV11-3 and TRBJ2-7, with 8 nucleotides matching TRBD2. The CDR3 sequence is 15 residues long. V shed 2 bases and J 2 bases; nucleotides not matched to a gene: 5. Per germline, CDR1 SGHNT and CDR2 YENEEA. The CDR3 sequence: CASSLRGTRAYEQYF. In DNA, the CDR3 is TGTGCCAGCAGCTTACGAGGGACTAGAGCCTACGAGCAGTACTTC.

On this clonotype: A much larger clone differs by one base, so this may be a read error. The chain carries TRBV24-1 and TRBJ2-2; perhaps TRBD2 as D (7 bases). CDR1 is KGHDR, CDR2 SFDVKD, per germline. The CDR3 extends over 14 amino acids. The CDR3 bases are TGTGCCACCAGTGATCCTCGGGGGGCCGGGGAGCCGTTTTTT. This codes for CATSDPRGAGEPFF.

This clonotype was observed once. A junction end diverges from the germline sequence, so it may reflect a read error. The rearrangement joins TRBV6-2 or TRBV6-3 to TRBJ2-2; the D gene could be TRBD1 or TRBD2 (5 bases each). The length of the CDR3 is 18 residues. In germline, CDR1 is MNHEY, CDR2 SVGEGT. The CDR3 DNA reads TGTGCCGGCACCCTACTAGGGGACCCGGGATGGGGTACCGGTGAGCTGTTTTTT. Residues: CAGTLLGDPGWGTGELFF.

This clonotype has at least ten counts. This sequence joins TRBV11-3 and TRBJ2-3, with D perhaps TRBD2 (5 bases). Germline V gene data show CDR1 as SGHNT and CDR2 as YENEEA. The CDR3 runs to 17 residues. With 5 bases removed from V and 1 base from J, the gap between germline ends came to 19 bases. The CDR3 DNA is TGTGCCAGCAGCCCGACCCAAGCGGCCGTTGGCACAGATACGCAGTATTTT. Translation gives CASSPTQAAVGTDTQYF.

Details on this clonotype: The germline gene is not matched at one end of the junction; a read error may be the cause. This rearrangement joins TRBV6-6 to TRBJ2-5; a possible D gene is TRBD1 (6 bases). Germline loops: CDR1 MNHNY, CDR2 SVGAGI (reference sequence). The length of the CDR3 is 17 residues. The CDR3 DNA reads TGTACCAGCAATTACTCGACTTACAGGGCCCTCCAAGAGACCCAGTACTTC. Protein: CTSNYSTYRALQETQYF.

As concerns this clonotype: One base away lies a much larger clone, so this may be a sequencing read error. V gene TRBV5-1 combines with J gene TRBJ1-2; D perhaps matches TRBD1 (5 bases). CDR3 size: 13 residues. Germline V CDR1 and CDR2: SGHRS, YFSETQ. The chain's CDR3 is CASSSGVDYGYSF. Written as DNA, the CDR3 is TGCGCCAGCAGCTCGGGGGTGGACTATGGCTACAGCTTC.

This clonotype has at least ten counts. V is TRBV28 and J is TRBJ1-2; no definite D call. The CDR3 totals 13 residues. Deletions cut 10 bases from V and 0 bases from J, with 12 bases between. Germline-derived CDR1 and CDR2 are MDHEN and SYDVKM. For the CDR3, the DNA is TGTGCCACCAGAGAGCCCTCTAACTATGGCTACACCTTC. It encodes CATREPSNYGYTF.

This clonotype was detected ten times or more. CDR3 protein: CASAASGANVLTF. In DNA, the CDR3 is TGTGCTAGTGCCGCCTCTGGGGCCAACGTCCTGACTTTC. This rearrangement joins TRBV12-5 to TRBJ2-6; D gene uncertain. V lost 7 bases, J lost 0 bases, and 4 bases lay in between. The CDR3 runs to 13 residues. The germline V gene encodes CDR1 LGHNT and CDR2 FRNRAP.

Concerning this clonotype itself: The CDR3 carries no conserved terminal phenylalanine or tryptophan, so it likely arises from a read error. The chain has TRBV15 and TRBJ2-1; 10 positions agree with TRBD2. The CDR3 contains 14 residues. Germline assignment: CDR1 LNHNV and CDR2 YYDKDF (reference sequence). The CDR3 DNA reads as TGTGCTACCCAGGGGACTAGCGTATACAATGAGCAGTTCTTA. Encoded protein: CATQGTSVYNEQFL.

The rearrangement uses TRBV11-3 and TRBJ1-6, with 9 bases that match TRBD1. The CDR3 covers 15 residues. Germline V lookup: CDR1 SGHNT, CDR2 YENEEA. After removal of 5 bases from V and 19 bases from J, the junction contained 18 bases not matched to a gene. The CDR3 DNA sequence: TGTGCCAGCAGCATTGAGGGACAGGGCAGGTCACCCCCTCACTTT. Encoded protein: CASSIEGQGRSPPHF. The full variable domain, its missing parts supplied by reference TRBV11-3 and TRBJ1-6, is EAGVVQSPRYKIIEKKQPVAFWCNPISGHNTLYWYLQNLGQGPELLIRYENEEAVDDSQLPKDRFSAERLKGVDSTLKIQPAELGDSAVYLCASSIEGQGRSPPHFGNGTRLTVT.

As regards this clonotype: Because the CDR3's place on the DNA is in doubt, the DNA is left out and the CDR3 is given as listed by TCRdb. V is TRBV11-2 and J is TRBJ2-1; whether TRBD1, the table's D call, matches the DNA was not checked. Including both end residues, the CDR3 is 17 amino acids long. The germline V gene encodes CDR1 SGHAT and CDR2 FQNNGV. The CDR3 here is CASSSTHGQGYRCEQFF.

The V call is TRBV28, the J call TRBJ2-3; D might be TRBD1 (6 bases). The germline CDR1 and CDR2 sequences are MDHEN and SYDVKM. The CDR3 loop spans 17 amino acids. The V gene lost 7 bases and the J gene lost 0 bases, with 20 bases spanning the gap. CDR3 sequence reads: CASTVDRTLSSTDTQYF. CDR3 sequence (DNA): TGTGCCAGCACCGTCGACAGGACCCTATCTAGCACAGATACGCAGTATTTT.

Of note for this clonotype: The germline gene is not matched at one end of the junction; a read error may be the cause. The chain uses TRBV12-3 or TRBV12-4 and TRBJ2-2; TRBD2 might be the D (5 bases). The CDR3 length is 16 residues. The CDR3 loop is CATSFARRLNTGELFF. CDR3 nucleotides: TGTGCCACCAGTTTTGCCCGTCGGCTCAACACCGGGGAACTGTTTTTT.

This clonotype was observed a few times. This chain connects TRBV4-1 to TRBJ2-5; D perhaps matches TRBD1 (6 bases). The germline V and J ends were trimmed by 11 bases and 13 bases, with 26 bases remaining between them. Germline CDR1 reads MGHRA; CDR2 reads YSYEKL. There are 13 residues in the CDR3. This chain's CDR3 is CAGGQDQGYSMYF. The CDR3 DNA reads as TGCGCCGGCGGCCAAGATCAGGGGTACAGTATGTACTTC.

For this clonotype: A single base separates this from a much larger clone, so it may be a read error. The V and J genes are TRBV5-4 and TRBJ2-5, with D hard to call. CDR3 length: 15 residues. The germline gives CDR1 SGHNT, CDR2 YYREEE (reference sequence). V was trimmed by 6 bases and J by 4 bases, leaving 19 bases between them. The CDR3 bases are TGTGCCAGCAAACCCCCTGGGGTGACGGGAGAGACCCAGTACTTC. Residues: CASKPPGVTGETQYF. Looking up the rest from reference TRBV5-4 and TRBJ2-5 gives the full variable domain: ETGVTQSPTHLIKTRGQQVTLRCSSQSGHNTVSWYQQALGQGPQFIFQYYREEENGRGNFPPRFSGLQFPNYSSELNVNALELDDSALYLCASKPPGVTGETQYFGPGTRLLVL.

With respect to this clonotype: The conserved final phenylalanine or tryptophan is absent from the CDR3, which likely points to a read error. This chain connects TRBV11-1 to TRBJ2-3; the match to TRBD1 covers 9 bases. The CDR3 covers 15 residues. CDR1 SGHAT and CDR2 FQDESV come from the germline V gene (reference sequence). CDR3 sequence reads: CASSSRQGDGDMQYI. As DNA, the CDR3 is TGTGCCAGCAGCTCCCGACAGGGGGATGGGGATATGCAGTATATT.

The V gene is TRBV6-1, the J gene TRBJ1-5, with D uncertain. The end of the DNA is better explained by TRBJ2-3, so the J call may be wrong. Germline CDR1 is MNHNS and CDR2 is SASEGT. The CDR3 totals 16 residues. The CDR3 loop is CASSRDRSNSNQPQYF. The CDR3 DNA is TGTGCCAGCAGTAGGGATCGGTCAAATAGCAATCAGCCCCAGTATTTT.

Concerning this clonotype itself: An end of the junction does not agree with germline; a read error may underlie this. The chain couples TRBV6-1 to TRBJ2-7; 9 bases map to TRBD2. The germline V gene encodes CDR1 MNHNS and CDR2 SASEGT. This CDR3 is 15 amino acids long. CDR3 sequence (DNA): TGTGCCATCAGTGCGGGACTAGCTAACTCCTACGAGCAGTACTTC. Protein product: CAISAGLANSYEQYF.